This entry features one T cell receptor beta chain sequence. Its antigen remains unidentified. This entry belongs to a study of cytomegalovirus exposure and HLA in healthy donors. Across the study: Earlier results showed roughly 120 million unique TCR beta sequences derived from 150 million to 200 million T cells.

Points from the study as a whole: CMV serostatus stood as the only immune exposure information on hand. A reported reduction in N-insertions relative to the roughly 710-donor mean was seen in an Asian-associated ancestry cluster in a later analysis.

With 60 Vbeta and 13 Jbeta primers, the PCR was carried out. Measured with immunoSEQ multiplex PCR; TCRdb has only the in-frame clones, and not every one. The table records about 210,000 clones, about 79% of them present only once. Germline V gene lookup returns CDR1 SGHRS and CDR2 YFSETQ. This CDR3 comprises 17 residues. Trimming pared 0 bases from V and 3 bases from J, leaving 18 bases between. The gene calls are TRBV5-1 and TRBJ2-5; TRBD1 is a possible D gene (6 bases). Source material: PBMCs. This TCR was sampled from a male donor in good health and CMV-seronegative. The CDR3 region has the DNA TGCGCCAGCAGCTTGGCAAGGGGACACCCATCGGAAGAGACCCAGTACTTC. The encoded protein is CASSLARGHPSEETQYF.